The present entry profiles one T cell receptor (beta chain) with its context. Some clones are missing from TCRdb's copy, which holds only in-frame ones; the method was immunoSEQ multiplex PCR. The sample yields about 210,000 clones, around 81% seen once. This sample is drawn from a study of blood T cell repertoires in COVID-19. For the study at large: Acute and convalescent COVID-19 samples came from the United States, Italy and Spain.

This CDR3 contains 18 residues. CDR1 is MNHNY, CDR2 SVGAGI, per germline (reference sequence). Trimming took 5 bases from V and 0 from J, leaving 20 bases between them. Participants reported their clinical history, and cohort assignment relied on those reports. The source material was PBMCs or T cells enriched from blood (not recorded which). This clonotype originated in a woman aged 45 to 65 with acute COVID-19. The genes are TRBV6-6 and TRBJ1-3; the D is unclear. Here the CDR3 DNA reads TGTGCCAGCAGTCTCCAGGCCTCTTACAGTTCCTCTGGAAACACCATATATTTT. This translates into CASSLQASYSSSGNTIYF.